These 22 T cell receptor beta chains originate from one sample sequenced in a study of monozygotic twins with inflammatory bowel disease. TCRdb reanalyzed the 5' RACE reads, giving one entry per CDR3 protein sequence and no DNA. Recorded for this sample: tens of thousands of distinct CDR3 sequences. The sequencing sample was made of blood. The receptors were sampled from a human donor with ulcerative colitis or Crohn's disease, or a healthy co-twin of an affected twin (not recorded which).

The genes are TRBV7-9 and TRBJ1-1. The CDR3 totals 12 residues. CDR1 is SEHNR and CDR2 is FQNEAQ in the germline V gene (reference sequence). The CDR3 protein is CASSSWDREAFF. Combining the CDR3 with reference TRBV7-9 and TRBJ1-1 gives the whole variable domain DTGVSQNPRHKITKRGQNVTFRCDPISEHNRLYWYRQTLGQGPEFLTYFQNEAQLEKSRLLSDRFSAERPKGSFSTLEIQRTEQGDSAMYLCASSSWDREAFFGQGTRLTVV.

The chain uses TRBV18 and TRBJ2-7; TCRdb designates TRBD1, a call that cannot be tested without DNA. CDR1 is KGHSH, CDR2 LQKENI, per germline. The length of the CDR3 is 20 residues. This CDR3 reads CASSPSTGTGDVPYFYEQYF.

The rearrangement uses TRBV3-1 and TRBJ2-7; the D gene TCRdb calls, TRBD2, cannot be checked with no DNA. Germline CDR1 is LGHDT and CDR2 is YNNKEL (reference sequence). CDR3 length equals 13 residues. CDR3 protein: CASSWGLDYEQYF.

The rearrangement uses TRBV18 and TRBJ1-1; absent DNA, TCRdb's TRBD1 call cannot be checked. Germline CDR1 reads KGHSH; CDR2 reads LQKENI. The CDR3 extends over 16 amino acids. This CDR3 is CASSPERGLRNGEAFF.

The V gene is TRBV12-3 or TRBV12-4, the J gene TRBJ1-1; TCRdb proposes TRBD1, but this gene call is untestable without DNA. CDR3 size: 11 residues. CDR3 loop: CASGTGTKAFF.

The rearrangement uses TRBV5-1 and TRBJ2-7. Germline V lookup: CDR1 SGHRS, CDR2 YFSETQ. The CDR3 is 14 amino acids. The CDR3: CASSLTRSSYEQYF. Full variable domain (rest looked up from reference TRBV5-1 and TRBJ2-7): KAGVTQTPRYLIKTRGQQVTLSCSPISGHRSVSWYQQTPGQGLQFLFEYFSETQRNKGNFPGRFSGRQFSNSRSEMNVSTLELGDSALYLCASSLTRSSYEQYFGPGTRLTVT.

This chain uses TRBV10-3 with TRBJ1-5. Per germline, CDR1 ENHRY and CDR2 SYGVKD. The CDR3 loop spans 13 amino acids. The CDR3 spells CAIGGVGGQPQHF.

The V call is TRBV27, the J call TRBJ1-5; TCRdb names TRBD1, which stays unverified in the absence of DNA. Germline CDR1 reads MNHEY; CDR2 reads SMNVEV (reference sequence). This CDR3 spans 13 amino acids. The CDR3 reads CASSLGGRQPQHF.

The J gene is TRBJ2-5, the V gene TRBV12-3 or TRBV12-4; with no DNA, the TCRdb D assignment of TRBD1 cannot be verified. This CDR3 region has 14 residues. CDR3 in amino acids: CASSLKRGQETQYF.

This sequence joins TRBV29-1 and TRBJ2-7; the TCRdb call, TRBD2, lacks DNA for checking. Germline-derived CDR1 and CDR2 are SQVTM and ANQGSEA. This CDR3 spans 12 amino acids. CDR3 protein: CSAEDGTVGQYF.

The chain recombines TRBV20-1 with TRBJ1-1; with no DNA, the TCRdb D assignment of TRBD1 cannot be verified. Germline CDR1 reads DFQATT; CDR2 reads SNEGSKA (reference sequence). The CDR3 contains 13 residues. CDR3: CSARGAGFAEAFF.

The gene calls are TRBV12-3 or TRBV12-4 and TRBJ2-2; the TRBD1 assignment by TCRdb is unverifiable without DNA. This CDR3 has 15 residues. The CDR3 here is CASTPIDSLGGELFF.

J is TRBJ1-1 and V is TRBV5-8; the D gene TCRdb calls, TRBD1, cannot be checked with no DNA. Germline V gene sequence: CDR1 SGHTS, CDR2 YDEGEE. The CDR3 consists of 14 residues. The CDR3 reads CASSKDRMNTEAFF. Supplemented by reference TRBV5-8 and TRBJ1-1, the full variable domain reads EAGVTQSPTHLIKTRGQQATLRCSPISGHTSVYWYQQALGLGLQFLLWYDEGEERNRGNFPPRFSGRQFPNYSSELNVNALELEDSALYLCASSKDRMNTEAFFGQGTRLTVV.

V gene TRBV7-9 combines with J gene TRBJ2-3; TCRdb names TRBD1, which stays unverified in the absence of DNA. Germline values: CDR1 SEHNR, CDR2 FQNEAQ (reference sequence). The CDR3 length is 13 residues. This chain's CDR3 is CASSLTRGDTQYF.

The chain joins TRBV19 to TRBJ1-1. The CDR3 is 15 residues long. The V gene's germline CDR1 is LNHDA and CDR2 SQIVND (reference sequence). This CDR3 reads CASHRDYFTVERAFF.

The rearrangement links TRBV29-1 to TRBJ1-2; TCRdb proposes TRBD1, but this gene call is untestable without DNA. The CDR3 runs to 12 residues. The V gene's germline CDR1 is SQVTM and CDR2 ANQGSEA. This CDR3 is CSVQGRNYGYTF.

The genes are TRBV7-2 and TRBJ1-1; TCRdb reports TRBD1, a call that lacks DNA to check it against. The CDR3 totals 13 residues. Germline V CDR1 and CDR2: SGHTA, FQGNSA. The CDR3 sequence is CASSSDRGTEAFF.

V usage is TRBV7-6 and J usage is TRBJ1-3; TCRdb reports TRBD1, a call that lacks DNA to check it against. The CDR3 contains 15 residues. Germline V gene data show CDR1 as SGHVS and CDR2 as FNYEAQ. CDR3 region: CASSRQGISGNTIYF.

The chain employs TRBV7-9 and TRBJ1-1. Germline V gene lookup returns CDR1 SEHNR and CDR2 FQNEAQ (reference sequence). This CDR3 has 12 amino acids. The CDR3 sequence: CASSLGIGEAFF.

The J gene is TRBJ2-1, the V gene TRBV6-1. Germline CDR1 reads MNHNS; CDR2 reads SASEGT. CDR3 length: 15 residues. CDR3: CASSEHRSAGGEQFF.

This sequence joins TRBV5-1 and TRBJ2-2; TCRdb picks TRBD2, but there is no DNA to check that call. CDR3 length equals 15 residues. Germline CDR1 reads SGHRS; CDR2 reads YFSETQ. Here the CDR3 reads CASSLAMGVAGELFF. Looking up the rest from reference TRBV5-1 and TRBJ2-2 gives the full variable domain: KAGVTQTPRYLIKTRGQQVTLSCSPISGHRSVSWYQQTPGQGLQFLFEYFSETQRNKGNFPGRFSGRQFSNSRSEMNVSTLELGDSALYLCASSLAMGVAGELFFGEGSRLTVL.

The CDR3 region is CASSIQGATNEKLFF. The chain couples TRBV5-5 to TRBJ1-4; TCRdb outputs TRBD1, but without DNA this stays unchecked. Germline assignment: CDR1 SGHKS and CDR2 YYEKEE (reference sequence). This CDR3 contains 15 residues.